These 13 T cell receptor beta chains came from one sample sequenced in a study of T cell changes during pregnancy in multiple sclerosis. The table came from immunoSEQ multiplex PCR; TCRdb's copy has only in-frame clones and leaves some out. The sample holds about 75,000 clones; just over 90% are singletons and the top ten take less than 0.45%. The specimen comprised CD4+ T cells from peripheral blood mononuclear cells, sampled before pregnancy. These receptors all come from a female donor with multiple sclerosis, enrolled in a pregnancy study.

The chain links TRBV7-2 to TRBJ1-2, with 9 bases identical to TRBD1. The CDR3 loop spans 15 amino acids. V gave up 5 bases and J gave up 4 bases; unmatched junction bases: 8. Germline V gives CDR1 SGHTA, CDR2 FQGNSA. Here the CDR3 DNA reads TGTGCCAGCAGCCCAGAGACAGGGGGTGGCTATGGCTACACCTTC. This sequence encodes CASSPETGGGYGYTF.

About this clone: In the same sample, other DNA sequences code for this CDR3. The chain employs TRBV18 and TRBJ1-2; TRBD1 matches at 9 bases. From germline, CDR1 is KGHSH and CDR2 LQKENI. V lost 6 bases and J lost 3; bases outside the gene matches: 2. This CDR3 is 13 amino acids long. CDR3: CASSRTGDYGYTF. The CDR3 DNA sequence: TGTGCCAGCTCGAGGACAGGGGACTATGGCTACACCTTC. The full variable domain, rest sourced from reference TRBV18 and TRBJ1-2, is NAGVMQNPRHLVRRRGQEARLRCSPMKGHSHVYWYRQLPEEGLKFMVYLQKENIIDESGMPKERFSAEFPKEGPSILRIQQVVRGDSAAYFCASSRTGDYGYTFGSGTRLTVV.

This chain links TRBV5-4 with TRBJ2-1; TRBD1 aligns across 7 bases. In germline, CDR1 is SGHNT, CDR2 YYREEE (reference sequence). V was pared by 5 bases and J by 13 bases, with 15 bases of the junction left unmatched. The CDR3 contains 14 residues. CDR3 region: CASRLSGTDVSQFF. The CDR3 region has the DNA TGTGCCAGCAGACTATCCGGGACAGACGTTTCTCAGTTCTTC.

The chain combines TRBV6-1 with TRBJ1-1; perhaps TRBD1 as D (6 bases). Germline loops: CDR1 MNHNS, CDR2 SASEGT. Trimming stripped 4 bases from V and 1 base from J, with 7 bases between. This CDR3 region has 13 residues. The CDR3, as DNA: TGTGCCAGCAGTGTACAGGGGAACACTGAAGCTTTCTTT. It encodes CASSVQGNTEAFF.

This sequence joins TRBV7-8 and TRBJ2-7, with D hard to call. The V gene lost 8 bases and the J gene lost 3 bases, with 14 bases spanning the gap. The CDR3 length is 13 residues. The germline gives CDR1 SGHVS, CDR2 FQNEAQ. The chain's CDR3 is CASLPHYHYEQYF. The CDR3 DNA is TGTGCCAGCCTTCCCCACTATCACTACGAGCAGTACTTC.

This chain joins TRBV7-6 and TRBJ1-2; the D is unclear. Trimming pared 1 base from V and 5 bases from J, leaving 11 bases between. Germline V gene lookup returns CDR1 SGHVS and CDR2 FNYEAQ. The CDR3 runs 14 residues. The chain's CDR3 is CASSLVDGDYGYTF. The DNA of the CDR3 is TGTGCCAGCAGCTTAGTGGACGGGGATTATGGCTACACCTTC.

The chain employs TRBV7-9 and TRBJ2-3; 13 nucleotides align to TRBD2. Germline CDR1 reads SEHNR; CDR2 reads FQNEAQ (reference sequence). With V trimmed by 2 bases and J by 3 bases, 2 bases remained unmatched. The CDR3 is made up of 16 amino acids. The CDR3 DNA reads TGTGCCAGCAGCTTAATGGGACTAGCGGGGACAGATACGCAGTATTTT. It specifies CASSLMGLAGTDTQYF.

This chain uses TRBV9 with TRBJ1-1; 7 nucleotides align to TRBD1. The CDR3 has 13 residues. V shed 3 bases and J 2 bases; nucleotides not matched to a gene: 1. CDR1 and CDR2 (germline): SGDLS, YYNGEE. The CDR3 reads CASSGDRNTEAFF. Here the CDR3 DNA reads TGTGCCAGCAGCGGGGACAGAAACACTGAAGCTTTCTTT.

The V call is TRBV5-1, the J call TRBJ1-1; possible D gene TRBD1, 5 bases. The CDR3 sequence is 13 residues long. V dropped 4 bases and J dropped 1 base, with 8 bases sitting between them. The germline CDR1 and CDR2 sequences are SGHRS and YFSETQ. Here the CDR3 DNA reads TGCGCCAGCAGCCACGGGGGGAACACTGAAGCTTTCTTT. Its protein is CASSHGGNTEAFF.

CDR3: CASSSLAGNEQFF. The CDR3, as DNA: TGCGCCAGCAGCTCTCTAGCGGGGAATGAGCAGTTCTTC. This chain connects TRBV5-1 to TRBJ2-1, with 9 bases that match TRBD2. V dropped 3 bases and J dropped 7; count of bases not matched to a gene: 2. The CDR3 covers 13 residues. CDR1 is SGHRS and CDR2 is YFSETQ in the germline V gene.

This sequence joins TRBV27 and TRBJ2-1; 11 positions match TRBD2. This CDR3 comprises 14 residues. Germline-derived CDR1 and CDR2 are MNHEY and SMNVEV (reference sequence). J gave up 7 bases and V 5 bases, and 4 bases lay outside the gene matches. Here the CDR3 reads CASSPRTSGNEQFF. CDR3 nucleotides: TGTGCCAGCAGTCCCCGGACTAGCGGGAATGAGCAGTTCTTC.

The chain is built from TRBV14 and TRBJ2-3; D ambiguous. V was shortened by 2 bases and J by 2 bases, with 11 bases between the two germline ends. Germline V gene lookup returns CDR1 SGHDN and CDR2 FVKESK. The CDR3 has 15 amino acids. The CDR3: CASSQKSRYTDTQYF. As DNA, the CDR3 is TGTGCCAGCAGCCAAAAGTCCAGGTACACAGATACGCAGTATTTT. Looking up the rest from reference TRBV14 and TRBJ2-3 gives the full variable domain: EAGVTQFPSHSVIEKGQTVTLRCDPISGHDNLYWYRRVMGKEIKFLLHFVKESKQDESGMPNNRFLAERTGGTYSTLKVQPAELEDSGVYFCASSQKSRYTDTQYFGPGTRLTVL.

The chain uses TRBV4-2 and TRBJ2-7, with D perhaps TRBD2 (6 bases). V lost 3 bases and J lost 3, with 12 bases in between. The CDR3 contains 14 residues. Germline CDR1 is LGHNA and CDR2 is YNFKEQ. In DNA, the CDR3 is TGTGCCAGCAGCCATTCGGGGGAAGTCTACGAGCAGTACTTC. Protein sequence: CASSHSGEVYEQYF.